The T cell receptor (beta chain) under discussion was sequenced for a study of blood T cell repertoires in COVID-19. At the level of the study: The United States, Italy and Spain supplied acute and convalescent COVID-19 samples.

CDR3 length: 16 amino acids. Trimming pared 5 bases from V and 0 bases from J, leaving 14 bases between. In germline, CDR1 is SGHVS, CDR2 FNYEAQ. Participants were aged roughly 18 to 90 years, lived in 20 to 25 US areas, and enrolled virtually. In the authors' methods: The assay estimated nucleated cells by amplifying reference gene primers. The data were produced by immunoSEQ multiplex PCR, yet TCRdb's version contains in-frame clones alone and is incomplete. For V, J and clone size, that table is used; D and trimming come from the DNA. The sample yields 270,000 or so clones, just over 90% seen once. A single count supports this clone.

Specimen: PBMCs or T cells enriched from blood (not recorded which). This chain uses TRBV7-6 with TRBJ1-3; D is unresolved. The receptor comes from a woman aged 40 to 55 with acute COVID-19. Written as DNA, the CDR3 is TGTGCCAGCAGCGCACAGCCTCAGGTCTCTGGAAACACCATATATTTT. Translated, it gives CASSAQPQVSGNTIYF.